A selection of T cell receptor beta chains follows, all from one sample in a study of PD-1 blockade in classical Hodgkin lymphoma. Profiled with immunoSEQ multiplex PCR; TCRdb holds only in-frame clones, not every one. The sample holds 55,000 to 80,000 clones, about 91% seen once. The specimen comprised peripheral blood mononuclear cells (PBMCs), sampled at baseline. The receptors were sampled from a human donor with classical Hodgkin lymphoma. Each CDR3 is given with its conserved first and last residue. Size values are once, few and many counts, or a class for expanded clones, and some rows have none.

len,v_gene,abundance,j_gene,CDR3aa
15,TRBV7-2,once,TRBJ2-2,CASSLASGSTGELFF
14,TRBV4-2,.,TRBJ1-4,CASSHPFGQASLFF
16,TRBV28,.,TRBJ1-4,CASSPTGVVTNEKLFF
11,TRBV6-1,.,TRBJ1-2,CASKGPGSTTF
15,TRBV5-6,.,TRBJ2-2,CASSADRGLTGELFF
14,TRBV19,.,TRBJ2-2,CASSVPGGGGELFF
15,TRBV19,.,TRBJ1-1,CASFELMTGVKEAFF
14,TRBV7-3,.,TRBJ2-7,CASSLQAGYYEQYF
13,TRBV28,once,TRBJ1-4,CASSLQGYEKLFF
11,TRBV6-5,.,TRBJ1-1,CASTKNTEAFF
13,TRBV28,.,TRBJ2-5,CASSFLAGETQYF
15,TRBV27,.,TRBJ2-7,CASSRTLAGTSEQYF
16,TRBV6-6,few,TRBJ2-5,CASSYSGGAGQETQYF
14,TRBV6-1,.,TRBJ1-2,CASSEEVEAYGYTF
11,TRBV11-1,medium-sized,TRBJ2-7,CASSQSGLLYF
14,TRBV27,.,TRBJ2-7,CASSMDTNSYEQYF
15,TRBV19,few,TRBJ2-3,CASSISRGEVDTQYF
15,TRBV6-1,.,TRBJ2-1,CASSGGTGNYNEQFF
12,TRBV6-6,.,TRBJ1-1,CASSYSPGEAFF
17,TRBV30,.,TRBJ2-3,CAWSVTLPGLGTDTQYF
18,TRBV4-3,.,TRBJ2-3,CASSQASGSGGTTDTQYF
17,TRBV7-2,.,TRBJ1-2,CASSPQSGRDPIYGYTF
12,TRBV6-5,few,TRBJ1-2,CASSGPVDGYTF
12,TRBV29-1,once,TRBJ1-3,CSAGNSGNTIYF
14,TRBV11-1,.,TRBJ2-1,CASSYGLYDNEQFF
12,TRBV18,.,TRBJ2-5,CASSPAQETQYF
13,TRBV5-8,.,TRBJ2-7,CASSYGQELQGTF
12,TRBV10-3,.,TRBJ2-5,CAISEGLRTQYF
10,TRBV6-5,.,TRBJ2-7,CASNRYEQYF
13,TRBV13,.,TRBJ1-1,CASSLGLNTEAFF
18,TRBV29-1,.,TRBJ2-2,CSVEATLGLAGELRELFF
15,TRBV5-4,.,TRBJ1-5,CASSPGQDRNQPQHF
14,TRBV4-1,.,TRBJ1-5,CASSQDPRAQPQHF
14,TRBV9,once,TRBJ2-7,CASSENAGTTEQYF
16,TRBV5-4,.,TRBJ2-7,CASSLEGSSGRTRQYF